This T cell receptor (beta chain) was identified during a study of brain T cells in children with intractable seizures. Overall study results and limits: Clones missing pre-surgery may reflect undersampling of that blood sample.

V dropped 3 bases and J dropped 2 bases, with 18 bases sitting between them. The CDR3 is made up of 17 amino acids. Per the germline V gene, CDR1 is LNHDA and CDR2 is SQIVND (reference sequence). The data were produced by immunoSEQ multiplex PCR, yet TCRdb's version contains in-frame clones alone and is incomplete. The table records under 400,000 clones, approximately 93% of them present only once. Concerning this clone: The antigen is not known.

The time point is: blood from clinic visit 5 months post-surgery; TSC patient then seizure free. Here the sequenced sample was peripheral blood, taken more than 4 months after surgery. V usage is TRBV19 and J usage is TRBJ2-3; the D gene is possibly TRBD1 (6 bases). This receptor was taken from a boy in the first two years of life with tuberous sclerosis and intractable seizures. CDR3 sequence (DNA): TGTGCCAGTAGTATGACATTACAGGGATTCCTCACAGATACGCAGTATTTT. This codes for CASSMTLQGFLTDTQYF.